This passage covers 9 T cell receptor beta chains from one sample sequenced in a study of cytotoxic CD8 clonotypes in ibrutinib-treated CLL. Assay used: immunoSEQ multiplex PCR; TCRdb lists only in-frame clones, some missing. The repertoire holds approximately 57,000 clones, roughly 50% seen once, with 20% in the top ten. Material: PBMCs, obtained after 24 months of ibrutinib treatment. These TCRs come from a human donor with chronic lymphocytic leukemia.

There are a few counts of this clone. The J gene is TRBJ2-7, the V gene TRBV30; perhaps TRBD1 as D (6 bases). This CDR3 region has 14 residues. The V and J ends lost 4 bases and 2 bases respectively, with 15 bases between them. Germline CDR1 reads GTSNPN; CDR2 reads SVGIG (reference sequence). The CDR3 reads CAWKSPGATYEQYF. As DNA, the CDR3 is TGTGCCTGGAAGTCGCCAGGGGCAACCTACGAGCAGTACTTC.

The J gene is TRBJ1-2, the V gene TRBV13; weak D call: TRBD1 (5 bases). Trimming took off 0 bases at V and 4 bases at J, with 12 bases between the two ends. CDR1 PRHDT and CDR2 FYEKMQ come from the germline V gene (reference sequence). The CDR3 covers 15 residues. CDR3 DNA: TGTGCCAGCAGCTTAGGTAGTCCGGGGCCCTATGGCTACACCTTC. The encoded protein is CASSLGSPGPYGYTF.

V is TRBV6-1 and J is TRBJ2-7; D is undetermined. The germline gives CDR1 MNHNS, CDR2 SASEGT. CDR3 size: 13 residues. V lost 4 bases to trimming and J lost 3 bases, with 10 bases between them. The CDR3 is CASSAGRFYEQYV. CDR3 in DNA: TGTGCCAGCAGTGCCGGACGTTTCTACGAGCAGTACGTC.

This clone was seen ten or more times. DNA for the CDR3: TGCGCCAGCAGCTTGTATTCATATGGCTACACCTTC. It codes for CASSLYSYGYTF. The rearrangement joins TRBV5-1 to TRBJ1-2; D remains unclear. V was cut by 1 base and J by 5 bases, with 6 bases left in between. This CDR3 has 12 amino acids. Looked up from germline, CDR1 is SGHRS and CDR2 is YFSETQ.

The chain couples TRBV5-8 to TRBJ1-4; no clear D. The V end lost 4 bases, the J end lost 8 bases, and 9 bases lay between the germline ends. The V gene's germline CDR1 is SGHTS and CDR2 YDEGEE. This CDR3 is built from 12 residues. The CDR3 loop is CASSRRAEKLFF. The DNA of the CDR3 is TGTGCCAGCAGCCGTAGGGCCGAAAAACTGTTTTTT.

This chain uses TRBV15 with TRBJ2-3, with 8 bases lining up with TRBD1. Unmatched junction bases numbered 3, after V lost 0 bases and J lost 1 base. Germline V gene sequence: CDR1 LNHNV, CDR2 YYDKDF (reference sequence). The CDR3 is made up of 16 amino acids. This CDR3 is CATSRDLQGGTDTQYF. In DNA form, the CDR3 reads TGTGCCACCAGCAGAGATTTACAGGGGGGCACAGATACGCAGTATTTT.

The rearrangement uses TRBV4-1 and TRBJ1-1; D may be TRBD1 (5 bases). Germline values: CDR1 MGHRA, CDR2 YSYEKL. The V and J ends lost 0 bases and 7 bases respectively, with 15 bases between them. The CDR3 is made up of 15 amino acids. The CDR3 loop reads CASSQEGATSVEAFF. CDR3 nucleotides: TGCGCCAGCAGCCAAGAAGGGGCCACGTCGGTTGAAGCTTTCTTT.

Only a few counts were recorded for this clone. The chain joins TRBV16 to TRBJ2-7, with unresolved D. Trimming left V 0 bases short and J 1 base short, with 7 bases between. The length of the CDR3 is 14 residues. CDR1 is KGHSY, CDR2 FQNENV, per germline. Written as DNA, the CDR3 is TGTGCCAGCAGCCAATCTCAGAGTTCCTACGAGCAGTACGTC. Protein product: CASSQSQSSYEQYV.

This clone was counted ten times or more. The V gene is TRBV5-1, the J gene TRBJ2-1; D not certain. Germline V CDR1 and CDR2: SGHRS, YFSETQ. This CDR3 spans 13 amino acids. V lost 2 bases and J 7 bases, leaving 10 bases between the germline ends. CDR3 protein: CASSFGPVNEQFF. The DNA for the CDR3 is TGCGCCAGCAGCTTCGGACCAGTAAATGAGCAGTTCTTC.